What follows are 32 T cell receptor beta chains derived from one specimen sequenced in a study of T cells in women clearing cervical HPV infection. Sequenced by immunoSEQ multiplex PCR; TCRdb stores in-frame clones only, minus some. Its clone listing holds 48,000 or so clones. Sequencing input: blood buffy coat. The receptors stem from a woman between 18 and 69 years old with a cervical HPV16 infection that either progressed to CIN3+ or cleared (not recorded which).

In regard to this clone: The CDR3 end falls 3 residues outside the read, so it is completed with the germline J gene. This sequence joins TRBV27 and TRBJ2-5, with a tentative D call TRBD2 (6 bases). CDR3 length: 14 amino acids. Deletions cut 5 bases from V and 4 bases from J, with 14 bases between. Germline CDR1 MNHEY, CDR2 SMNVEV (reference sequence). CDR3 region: CASSASVGGETQYF. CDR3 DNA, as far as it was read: TGTGCCAGCAGTGCCTCTGTGGGGGGAGAGACC.

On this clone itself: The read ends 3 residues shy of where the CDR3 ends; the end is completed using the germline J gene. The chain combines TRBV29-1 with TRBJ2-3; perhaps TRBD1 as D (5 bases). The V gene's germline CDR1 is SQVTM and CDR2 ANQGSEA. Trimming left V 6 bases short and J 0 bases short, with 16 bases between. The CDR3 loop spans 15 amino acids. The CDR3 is CSVSFAGQSTDTQYF. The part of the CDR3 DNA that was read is TGCAGCGTCTCCTTTGCCGGACAAAGCACAGATACG.

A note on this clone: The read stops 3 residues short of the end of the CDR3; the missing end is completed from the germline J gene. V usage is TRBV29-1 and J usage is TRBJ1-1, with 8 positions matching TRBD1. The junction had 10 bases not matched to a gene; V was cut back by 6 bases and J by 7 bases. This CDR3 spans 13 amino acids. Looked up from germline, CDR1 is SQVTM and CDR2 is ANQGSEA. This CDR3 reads CSVKQGGFLEAFF. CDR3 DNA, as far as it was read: TGCAGCGTGAAACAGGGGGGGTTCCTTGAA.

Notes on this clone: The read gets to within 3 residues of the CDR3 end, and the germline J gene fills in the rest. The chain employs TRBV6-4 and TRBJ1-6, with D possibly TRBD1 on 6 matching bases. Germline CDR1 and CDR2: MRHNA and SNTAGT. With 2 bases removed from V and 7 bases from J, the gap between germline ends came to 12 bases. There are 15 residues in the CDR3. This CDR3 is CASSDGRGRNSPLHF. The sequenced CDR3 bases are TGTGCCAGCAGTGACGGGCGGGGGCGCAATTCACCC.

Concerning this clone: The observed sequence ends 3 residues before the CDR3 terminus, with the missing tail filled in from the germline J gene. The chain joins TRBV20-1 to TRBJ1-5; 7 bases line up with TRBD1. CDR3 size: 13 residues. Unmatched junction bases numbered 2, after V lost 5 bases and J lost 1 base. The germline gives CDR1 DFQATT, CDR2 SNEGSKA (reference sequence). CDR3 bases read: TGCAGTGCTCTGACAGGGAGCAATCAGCCC. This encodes CSALTGSNQP. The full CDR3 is CSALTGSNQPQHF.

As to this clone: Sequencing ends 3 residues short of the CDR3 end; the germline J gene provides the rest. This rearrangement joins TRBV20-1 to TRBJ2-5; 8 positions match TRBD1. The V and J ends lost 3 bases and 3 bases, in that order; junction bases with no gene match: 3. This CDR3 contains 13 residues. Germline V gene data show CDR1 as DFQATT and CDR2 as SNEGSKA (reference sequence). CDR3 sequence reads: CSARGQAEETQYF. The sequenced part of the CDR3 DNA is TGCAGTGCTAGGGGACAGGCTGAAGAGACC.

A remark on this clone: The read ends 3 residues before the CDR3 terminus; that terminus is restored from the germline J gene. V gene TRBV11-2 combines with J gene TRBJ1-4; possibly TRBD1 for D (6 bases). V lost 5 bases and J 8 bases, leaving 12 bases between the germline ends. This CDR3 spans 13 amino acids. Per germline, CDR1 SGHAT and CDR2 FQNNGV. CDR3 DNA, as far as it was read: TGTGCCAGCAGCAAAGGACAGTCAGAAAAA. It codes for CASSKGQSEK. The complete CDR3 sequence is CASSKGQSEKLFF.

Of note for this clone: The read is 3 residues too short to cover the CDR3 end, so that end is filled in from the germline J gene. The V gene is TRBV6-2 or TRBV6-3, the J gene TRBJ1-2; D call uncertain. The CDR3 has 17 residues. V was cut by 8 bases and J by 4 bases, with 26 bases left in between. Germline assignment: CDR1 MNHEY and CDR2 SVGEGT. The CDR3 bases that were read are TGTGCCAGCGCTATAAGCTCAGGAACACCCACAGCCTATGGC. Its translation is CASAISSGTPTAYG. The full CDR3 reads CASAISSGTPTAYGYTF.

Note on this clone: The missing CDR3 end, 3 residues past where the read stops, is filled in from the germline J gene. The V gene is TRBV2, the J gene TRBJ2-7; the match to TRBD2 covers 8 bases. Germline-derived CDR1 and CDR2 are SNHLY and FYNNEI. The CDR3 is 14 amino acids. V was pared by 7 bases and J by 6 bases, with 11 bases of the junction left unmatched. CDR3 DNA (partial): TGTGCCAGCAAACTACCGGGACTAGGAACCGAG. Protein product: CASKLPGLGTE. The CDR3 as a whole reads CASKLPGLGTEQYF.

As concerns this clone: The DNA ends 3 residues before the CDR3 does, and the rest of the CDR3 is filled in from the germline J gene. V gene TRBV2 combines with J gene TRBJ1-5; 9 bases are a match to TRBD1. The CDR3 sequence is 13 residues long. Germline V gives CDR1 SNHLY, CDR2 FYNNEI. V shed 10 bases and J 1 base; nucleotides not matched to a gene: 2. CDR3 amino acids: CATGTGSNQPQHF. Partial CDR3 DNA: TGTGCCACCGGGACAGGGAGCAATCAGCCC.

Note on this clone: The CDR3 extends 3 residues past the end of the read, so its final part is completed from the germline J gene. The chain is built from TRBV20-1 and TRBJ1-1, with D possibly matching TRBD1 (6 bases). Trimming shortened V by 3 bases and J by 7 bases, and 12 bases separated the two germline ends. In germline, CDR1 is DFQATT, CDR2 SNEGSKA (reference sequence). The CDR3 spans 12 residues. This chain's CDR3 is CSASMQGLEAFF. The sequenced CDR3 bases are TGCAGTGCTAGCATGCAGGGGCTTGAA.

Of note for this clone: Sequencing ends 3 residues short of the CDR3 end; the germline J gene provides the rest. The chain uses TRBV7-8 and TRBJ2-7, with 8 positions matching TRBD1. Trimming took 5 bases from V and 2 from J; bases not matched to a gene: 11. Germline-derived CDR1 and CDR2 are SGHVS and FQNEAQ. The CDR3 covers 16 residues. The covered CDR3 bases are TGTGCCAGCAGCCTAAGACCGGGACAGGCCCCCTACGAG. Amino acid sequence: CASSLRPGQAPYE. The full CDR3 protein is CASSLRPGQAPYEQYF.

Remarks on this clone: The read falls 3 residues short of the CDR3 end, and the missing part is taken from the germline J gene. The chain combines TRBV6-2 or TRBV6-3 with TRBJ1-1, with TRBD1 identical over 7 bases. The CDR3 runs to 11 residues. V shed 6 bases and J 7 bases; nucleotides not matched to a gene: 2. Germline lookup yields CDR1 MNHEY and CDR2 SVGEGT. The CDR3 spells CASRRTGEAFF. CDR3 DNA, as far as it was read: TGTGCCAGCAGGCGGACAGGTGAA.

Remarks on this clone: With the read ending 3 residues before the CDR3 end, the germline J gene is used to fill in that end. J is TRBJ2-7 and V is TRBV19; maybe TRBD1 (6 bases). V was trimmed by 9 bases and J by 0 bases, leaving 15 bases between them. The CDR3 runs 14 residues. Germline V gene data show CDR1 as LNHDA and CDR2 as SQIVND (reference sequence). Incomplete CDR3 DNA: TGTGCCAGCACCGGACAGATGAGCTCCTACGAG. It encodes CASTGQMSSYE. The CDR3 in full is CASTGQMSSYEQYF.

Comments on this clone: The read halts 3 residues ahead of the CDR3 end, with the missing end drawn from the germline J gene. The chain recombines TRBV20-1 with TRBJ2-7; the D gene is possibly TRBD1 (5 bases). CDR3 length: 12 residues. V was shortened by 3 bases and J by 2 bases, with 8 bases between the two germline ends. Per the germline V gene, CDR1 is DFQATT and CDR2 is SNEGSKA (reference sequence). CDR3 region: CSARGQAYEQYF. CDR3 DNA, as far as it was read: TGCAGTGCTAGGGGGCAGGCCTACGAG.

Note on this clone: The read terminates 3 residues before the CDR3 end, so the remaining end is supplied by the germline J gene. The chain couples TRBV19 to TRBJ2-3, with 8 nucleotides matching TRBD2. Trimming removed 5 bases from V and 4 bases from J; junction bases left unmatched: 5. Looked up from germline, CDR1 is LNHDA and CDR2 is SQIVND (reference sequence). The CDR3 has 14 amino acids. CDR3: CASSDGGAADTQYF. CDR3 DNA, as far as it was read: TGTGCCAGTAGTGACGGGGGGGCTGCAGATACG.

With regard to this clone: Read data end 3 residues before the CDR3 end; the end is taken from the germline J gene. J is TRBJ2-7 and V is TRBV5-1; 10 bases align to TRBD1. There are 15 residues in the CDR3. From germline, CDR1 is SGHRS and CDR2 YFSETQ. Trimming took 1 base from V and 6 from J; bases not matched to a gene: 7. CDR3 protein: CASSLSQRTGGEQYF. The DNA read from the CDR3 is TGCGCCAGCAGCTTGTCCCAGCGGACAGGGGGCGAG.

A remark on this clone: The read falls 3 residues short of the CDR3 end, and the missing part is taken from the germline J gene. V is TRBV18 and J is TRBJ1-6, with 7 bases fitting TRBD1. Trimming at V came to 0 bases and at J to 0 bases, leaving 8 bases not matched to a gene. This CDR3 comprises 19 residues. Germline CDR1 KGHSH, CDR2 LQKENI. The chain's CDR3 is CASSPPPGTVSSYNSPLHF. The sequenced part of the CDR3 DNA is TGTGCCAGCTCACCACCCCCCGGGACAGTAAGCTCCTATAATTCACCC.

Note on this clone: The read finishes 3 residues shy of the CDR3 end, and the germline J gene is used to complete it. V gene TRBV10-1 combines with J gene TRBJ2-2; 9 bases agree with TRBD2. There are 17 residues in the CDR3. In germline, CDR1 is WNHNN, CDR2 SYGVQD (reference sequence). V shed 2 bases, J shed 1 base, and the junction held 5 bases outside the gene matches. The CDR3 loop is CASSEVAGVGNTGELFF. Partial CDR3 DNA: TGCGCCAGCAGTGAGGTAGCGGGAGTAGGGAACACCGGGGAG.

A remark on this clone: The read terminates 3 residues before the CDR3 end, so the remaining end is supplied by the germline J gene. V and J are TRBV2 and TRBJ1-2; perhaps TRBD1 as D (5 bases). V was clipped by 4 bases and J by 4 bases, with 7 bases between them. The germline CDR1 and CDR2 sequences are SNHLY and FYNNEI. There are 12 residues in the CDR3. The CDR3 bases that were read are TGTGCCAGCAGTGGACAGTCCTATGGC. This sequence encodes CASSGQSYG. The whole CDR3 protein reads CASSGQSYGYTF.

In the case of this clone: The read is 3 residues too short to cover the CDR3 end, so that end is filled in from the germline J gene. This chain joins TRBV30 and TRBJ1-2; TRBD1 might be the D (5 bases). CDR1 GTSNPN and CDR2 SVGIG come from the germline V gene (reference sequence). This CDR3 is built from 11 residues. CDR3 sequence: CAWGRTFSYTF. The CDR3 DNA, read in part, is TGTGCCTGGGGGAGGACATTTAGC. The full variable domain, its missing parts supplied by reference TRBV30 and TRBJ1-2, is SQTIHQWPATLVQPVGSPLSLECTVEGTSNPNLYWYRQAAGRGLQLLFYSVGIGQISSEVPQNLSASRPQDRQFILSSKKLLLSDSGFYLCAWGRTFSYTFGSGTRLTVV.

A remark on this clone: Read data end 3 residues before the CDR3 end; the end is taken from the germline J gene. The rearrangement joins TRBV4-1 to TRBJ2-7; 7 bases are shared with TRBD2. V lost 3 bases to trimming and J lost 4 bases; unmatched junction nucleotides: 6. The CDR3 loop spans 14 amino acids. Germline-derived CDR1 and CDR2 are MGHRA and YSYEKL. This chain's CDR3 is CASSHDHGGYEQYF. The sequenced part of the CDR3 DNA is TGCGCCAGCAGCCACGACCACGGGGGGTACGAG.

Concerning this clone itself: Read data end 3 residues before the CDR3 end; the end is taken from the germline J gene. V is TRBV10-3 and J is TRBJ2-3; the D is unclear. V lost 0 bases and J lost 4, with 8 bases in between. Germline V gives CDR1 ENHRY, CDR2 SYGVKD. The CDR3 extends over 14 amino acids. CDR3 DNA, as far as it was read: TGTGCCATCAGTGAGTCGCACCGGGCAGATACG. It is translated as CAISESHRADT. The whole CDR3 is CAISESHRADTQYF.

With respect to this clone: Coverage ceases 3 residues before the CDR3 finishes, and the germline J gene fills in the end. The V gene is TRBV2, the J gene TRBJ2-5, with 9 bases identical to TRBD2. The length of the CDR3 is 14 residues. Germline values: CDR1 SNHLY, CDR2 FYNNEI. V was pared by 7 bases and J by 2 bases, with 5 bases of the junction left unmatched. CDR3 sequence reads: CASTGLAYQETQYF. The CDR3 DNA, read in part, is TGTGCCAGCACGGGACTAGCCTATCAAGAGACC.

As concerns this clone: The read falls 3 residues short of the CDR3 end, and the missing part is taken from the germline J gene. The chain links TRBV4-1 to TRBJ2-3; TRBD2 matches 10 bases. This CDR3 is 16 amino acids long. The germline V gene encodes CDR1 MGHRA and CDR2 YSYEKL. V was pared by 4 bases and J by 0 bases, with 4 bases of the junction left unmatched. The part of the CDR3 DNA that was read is TGCGCCAGCAGCCGAGGAGCGGGAGGGAGCACAGATACG. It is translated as CASSRGAGGSTDT. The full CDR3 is CASSRGAGGSTDTQYF.

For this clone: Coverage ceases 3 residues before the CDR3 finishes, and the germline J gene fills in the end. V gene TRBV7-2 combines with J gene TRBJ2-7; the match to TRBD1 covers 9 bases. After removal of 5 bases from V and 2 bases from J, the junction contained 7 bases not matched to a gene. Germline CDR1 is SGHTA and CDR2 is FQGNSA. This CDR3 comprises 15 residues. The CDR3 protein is CASSQNGQGTYEQYF. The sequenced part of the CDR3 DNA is TGTGCCAGCAGCCAAAATGGACAGGGGACCTACGAG.

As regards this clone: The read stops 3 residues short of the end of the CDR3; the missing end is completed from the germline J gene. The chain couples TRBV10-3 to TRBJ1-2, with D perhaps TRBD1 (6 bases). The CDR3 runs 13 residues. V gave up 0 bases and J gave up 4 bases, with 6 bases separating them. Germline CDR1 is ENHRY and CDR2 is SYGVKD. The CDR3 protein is CAISESGGYGYTF. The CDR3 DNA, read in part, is TGTGCCATCAGTGAGTCAGGGGGCTATGGC.

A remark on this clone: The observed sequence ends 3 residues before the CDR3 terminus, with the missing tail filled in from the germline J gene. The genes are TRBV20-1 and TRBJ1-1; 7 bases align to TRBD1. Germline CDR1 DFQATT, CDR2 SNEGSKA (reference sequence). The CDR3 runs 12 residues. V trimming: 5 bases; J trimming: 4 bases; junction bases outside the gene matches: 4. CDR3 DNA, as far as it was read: TGCAGTGCTTCACAGGGGCGCACTGAA. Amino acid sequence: CSASQGRTE. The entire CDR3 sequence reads CSASQGRTEAFF.

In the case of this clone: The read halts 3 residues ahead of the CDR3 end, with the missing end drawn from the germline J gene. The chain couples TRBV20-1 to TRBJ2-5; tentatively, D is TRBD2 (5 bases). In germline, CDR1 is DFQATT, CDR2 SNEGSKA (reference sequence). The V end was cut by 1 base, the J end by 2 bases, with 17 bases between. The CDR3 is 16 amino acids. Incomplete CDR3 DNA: TGCAGTGCTAGAGCGCCCGGGGTAGGATATCAAGAGACC. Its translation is CSARAPGVGYQET. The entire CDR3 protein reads CSARAPGVGYQETQYF.

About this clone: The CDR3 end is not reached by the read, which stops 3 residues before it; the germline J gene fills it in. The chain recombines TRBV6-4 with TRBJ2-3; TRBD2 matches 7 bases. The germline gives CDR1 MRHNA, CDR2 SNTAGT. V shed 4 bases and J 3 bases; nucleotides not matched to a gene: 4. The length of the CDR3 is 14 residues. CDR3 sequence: CASSAGGGTDTQYF. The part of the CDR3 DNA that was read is TGTGCCAGCAGTGCGGGGGGAGGGACAGATACG.

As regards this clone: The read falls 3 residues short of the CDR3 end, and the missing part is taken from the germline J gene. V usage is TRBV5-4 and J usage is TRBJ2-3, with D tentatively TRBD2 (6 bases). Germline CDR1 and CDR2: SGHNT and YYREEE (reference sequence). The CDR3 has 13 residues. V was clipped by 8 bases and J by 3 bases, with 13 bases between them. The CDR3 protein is CASRPGGTDTQYF. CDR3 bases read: TGTGCCAGTCGCCCCGGGGGTACAGATACG. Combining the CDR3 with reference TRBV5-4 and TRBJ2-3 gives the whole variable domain ETGVTQSPTHLIKTRGQQVTLRCSSQSGHNTVSWYQQALGQGPQFIFQYYREEENGRGNFPPRFSGLQFPNYSSELNVNALELDDSALYLCASRPGGTDTQYFGPGTRLTVL.

The CDR3 here is CATHPTSRVNTEAFF. The CDR3 bases that were read are TGTGCCACTCACCCGACATCGAGGGTGAACACTGAA. V and J are TRBV6-2 or TRBV6-3 and TRBJ1-1; unclear D gene. The read stops 3 residues short of the end of the CDR3; the missing end is completed from the germline J gene. Trimming pared 10 bases from V and 0 bases from J, leaving 18 bases between. CDR3 length equals 15 residues. Germline-derived CDR1 and CDR2 are MNHEY and SVGEGT.